A selection of T cell receptor beta chains follows, all from one sample in a study of T cells in Graves' hyperthyroidism and ophthalmopathy. TCRdb re-called the multiplex PCR reads through MiXCR, storing one row per CDR3 protein. The data hold fewer than 650,000 distinct CDR3 sequences, with around 15% observed a single time. Sequences were obtained from blood. Every receptor here comes from a woman aged 40 to 50 with Graves' hyperthyroidism. Each CDR3 is given with its conserved first and last residue. The D gene is left open where the match is weak. The size field is filled for only some rows; it gives once, few, many or a size class.

CDR3 protein | CDR3 DNA | D gene | V gene | clone size | J gene
CASSDSGRANTGELFF | TGCGCCAGCAGTGATAGCGGGAGGGCGAACACCGGGGAGCTGTTTTTT | TRBD2 | TRBV10-2 | once | TRBJ2-2
CSARVGEVEQYF | TGCAGTGCTAGAGTTGGGGAGGTCGAGCAGTACTTC | - | TRBV20-1 | - | TRBJ2-7
CASRTGAYEQYF | TGTGCCAGTCGGACAGGGGCTTACGAGCAGTACTTC | TRBD1 | TRBV28 | - | TRBJ2-7
CASRRTGDYGYTF | TGTGCCAGCAGAAGGACAGGGGACTATGGCTACACCTTC | TRBD1 | TRBV2 | many | TRBJ1-2
CASSRRLAGTYEQYF | TGTGCCAGCAGCCGTAGACTAGCGGGAACCTACGAGCAGTACTTC | TRBD2 | TRBV7-2 | - | TRBJ2-7
CASKRGNTEAFF | TGTGCCAGCAAAAGGGGGAACACTGAAGCTTTCTTT | - | TRBV2 | many | TRBJ1-1
CASSLGSPGETQYF | TGTGCCAGCAGCTTAGGATCGCCGGGGGAGACCCAGTACTTC | - | TRBV11-3 | many | TRBJ2-5
CAISEGTSPNEQFF | TGTGCCATCAGTGAGGGGACTAGCCCCAATGAGCAGTTCTTC | TRBD2 | TRBV10-3 | few | TRBJ2-1
CASSEGEWGNQPQHF | TGTGCCAGCAGTGAAGGGGAGTGGGGCAATCAGCCCCAGCATTTT | - | TRBV2 | few | TRBJ1-5
CASSLSVSGTGPTGANVLTF | TGTGCCAGCAGCTTAAGCGTTTCCGGGACAGGACCTACTGGGGCCAACGTCCTGACTTTC | TRBD1 | TRBV13 | - | TRBJ2-6
CASRSVGGGPGYTF | TGTGCCAGCAGATCCGTGGGTGGGGGCCCTGGCTACACCTTC | - | TRBV2 | - | TRBJ1-2
CASSLTSRHNEQFF | TGTGCCAGCAGTTTGACTAGCCGGCACAATGAGCAGTTCTTC | TRBD2 | TRBV28 | many | TRBJ2-1
CASRRDSPPTDTQYF | TGCGCCAGCCGCCGGGACTCCCCTCCCACAGATACGCAGTATTTT | - | TRBV5-1 | many | TRBJ2-3
CASSSTLAGASYNEQFF | TGTGCCAGCAGTTCAACTCTAGCGGGAGCTAGTTACAATGAGCAGTTCTTC | TRBD2 | TRBV28 | many | TRBJ2-1
CASSPLGWGKINTEAFF | TGTGCCAGCTCACCACTCGGGTGGGGAAAGATAAACACTGAAGCTTTCTTT | - | TRBV18 | many | TRBJ1-1